A selection of T cell receptor beta chains follows, all from one sample in a study of T cell responses to AZD1222 COVID-19 vaccine. Sequenced by immunoSEQ multiplex PCR; TCRdb stores in-frame clones only, minus some. In all, the sample yields over 120,000 clones. The sample taken for sequencing was peripheral blood. These receptors all stem from an adult in good health. Both conserved end residues are part of each CDR3. The D gene is left open where the match is weak.

TRBV29-1	TRBD1	TRBJ1-1	CSVEGARGTGGVEAFF	TGCAGCGTTGAAGGGGCGCGAGGGACAGGGGGCGTTGAAGCTTTCTTT
TRBV11-2	-	TRBJ1-2	CASSFQLGGYGYTF	TGTGCCAGCAGCTTCCAGTTGGGAGGCTATGGCTACACCTTC
TRBV29-1	-	TRBJ1-2	CSARQQYYGYTF	TGCAGCGCAAGACAGCAATACTATGGCTACACCTTC
TRBV18	-	TRBJ2-7	CASSPARERLYEQYF	TGTGCCAGCTCACCGGCCAGGGAGAGGTTATACGAGCAGTACTTC
TRBV9	-	TRBJ1-3	CASSVAPHSGNTIYF	TGTGCCAGCAGCGTAGCACCCCACTCTGGAAACACCATATATTTT
TRBV4-2	-	TRBJ2-7	CASSQEVGLLGEQYF	TGTGCCAGCAGCCAAGAGGTGGGCCTTCTCGGCGAGCAGTACTTC
TRBV2	-	TRBJ2-7	CASSDQGWEQYF	TGTGCCAGCAGTGATCAAGGGTGGGAGCAGTACTTC
TRBV10-1	-	TRBJ1-2	CASSDKGNYGYTF	TGCGCCAGCAGTGATAAGGGGAACTATGGCTACACCTTC
TRBV5-4	-	TRBJ1-3	CASSFDRGNTIYF	TGTGCCAGCAGCTTCGACAGGGGAAACACCATATATTTT
TRBV5-1	TRBD1	TRBJ1-1	CASTVGDRVNTEAFF	TGCGCCAGCACAGTGGGAGACAGGGTGAACACTGAAGCTTTCTTT
TRBV11-2	TRBD1	TRBJ1-4	CASSLVVRDSETTNEKLFF	TGTGCCAGCAGCTTAGTAGTAAGGGACAGTGAAACAACTAATGAAAAACTGTTTTTT
TRBV3-1/TRBV3-2	-	TRBJ1-4	CASSQRGQNYEKLFF	TGTGCCAGCAGCCAGCGGGGGCAGAACTATGAAAAACTGTTTTTT
TRBV5-6	-	TRBJ1-5	CASSLFHSNQPQHF	TGTGCCAGCAGCTTGTTCCATAGCAATCAGCCCCAGCATTTT
TRBV24-1	-	TRBJ1-5	CATSDLGLAPF	TGTGCCACCAGTGATTTGGGTCTGGCCCCTTTT
TRBV6-5	-	TRBJ2-1	CASRSPEGTAEQFF	TGTGCCAGCAGAAGTCCAGAAGGTACCGCTGAGCAGTTCTTC
TRBV6-5	TRBD2	TRBJ2-1	CASSPRLAGASLVF	TGTGCCAGCAGTCCTAGACTAGCGGGGGCCTCCCTCGTCTTC
TRBV7-9	TRBD1	TRBJ1-1	CASSSVRGTGMMNTEAFF	TGTGCCAGCAGCTCTGTTAGGGGGACAGGGATGATGAACACTGAAGCTTTCTTT
TRBV30	-	TRBJ2-2	CAWSVLNTGELFF	TGTGCCTGGAGTGTACTAAACACCGGGGAGCTGTTTTTT
TRBV28	TRBD1	TRBJ2-5	CASSSRQGALWETQYF	TGTGCCAGCAGTTCGCGACAGGGAGCGCTGTGGGAGACCCAGTACTTC
TRBV5-5	-	TRBJ2-7	CASSSRPVYEQYF	TGTGCCAGCAGCTCCCGACCCGTCTACGAGCAGTACTTC
TRBV19	TRBD1	TRBJ1-2	CASSEDRGLYGYTF	TGTGCCAGTAGTGAAGACAGGGGGCTCTATGGCTACACCTTC
TRBV9	-	TRBJ2-5	CASSVAGHLEETQYF	TGTGCCAGCAGCGTAGCGGGACACCTCGAAGAGACCCAGTACTTC
TRBV27	TRBD2	TRBJ2-1	CASSLFLAGGPNEQFF	TGTGCCAGCAGTTTATTTCTAGCGGGGGGGCCCAATGAGCAGTTCTTC
TRBV7-3	-	TRBJ2-3	CASSLTPFGTTDTQYF	TGTGCCAGCAGCTTAACGCCCTTTGGGACCACAGATACGCAGTATTTT
TRBV2	-	TRBJ1-5	CASSPPGPYQPQHF	TGTGCCAGCAGTCCACCGGGACCATATCAGCCCCAGCATTTT
TRBV10-1	TRBD1	TRBJ1-2	CANSWTGEDYGYTF	TGCGCCAACTCCTGGACAGGGGAGGACTATGGCTACACCTTC
TRBV27	TRBD1	TRBJ2-7	CASSFPRQGGTYEQYF	TGTGCCAGCAGTTTTCCCCGACAGGGGGGCACCTACGAGCAGTACTTC
TRBV7-8	-	TRBJ2-2	CASSLHPPPGNTGELFF	TGTGCCAGCAGCCTCCATCCTCCCCCAGGGAACACCGGGGAGCTGTTTTTT
TRBV7-8	-	TRBJ2-1	CASSLSLWDSYNEQFF	TGTGCCAGCAGCCTCAGCCTGTGGGACTCCTACAATGAGCAGTTCTTC
TRBV11-2	-	TRBJ1-2	CASSLFQGQNYGYTF	TGTGCCAGCAGCTTATTTCAGGGTCAGAACTATGGCTACACCTTC
TRBV28	TRBD1	TRBJ2-7	CASSSRTGALSYEQYF	TGTGCCAGCAGTTCCCGGACAGGGGCTCTATCCTACGAGCAGTACTTC